These T cell receptor beta chains were read from a single sample in a study of blood T cell repertoires in COVID-19. Libraries were prepared by immunoSEQ multiplex PCR; TCRdb keeps only in-frame clonotypes and omits some of them. The sample includes about 140,000 clones, around 84% of them seen just once. Material for sequencing was peripheral blood. These receptors were obtained from a human donor in a cohort sampled during active COVID-19. Both conserved end residues are part of each CDR3.

TRBV4-2	TRBJ1-1	CASSRRGALNTEAFF
TRBV29-1	TRBJ2-5	CSVGQGEETQYF
TRBV10-3	TRBJ1-1	CAIRPNDRGLWTEAFF
TRBV2	TRBJ2-7	CASSALPSAEQYF
TRBV7-9	TRBJ2-1	CASSLVILDNEQFF
TRBV9	TRBJ2-1	CASSSGGRNEQFF
TRBV27	TRBJ1-2	CASSPADRGADYGYTF
TRBV9	TRBJ1-1	CASSVGQDRDTEAFF
TRBV15	TRBJ1-6	CATSRERSPLHF
TRBV6-5	TRBJ2-7	CASSEGGSYEQYF
TRBV5-1	TRBJ1-4	CASSLADRVDEKLFF
TRBV5-1	TRBJ1-1	CASSAKWDRGMNTEAFF
TRBV27	TRBJ1-2	CASSDRGYGYTF
TRBV6-1	TRBJ2-3	CASSEFDSGGPTDTQYF
TRBV18	TRBJ2-3	CASSQRTSGVGGDTQYF
TRBV6-1	TRBJ1-1	CASSENMNTEAFF
TRBV13	TRBJ1-3	CASSLLRSGNTIYF
TRBV13	TRBJ1-6	CASSIHGESPLLHF
TRBV4-2	TRBJ2-3	CASSQVSGGGGTDTQYF
TRBV5-1	TRBJ1-5	CASSWTSGDQPQHF